This T cell receptor (beta chain) appears in the sequencing data of a study of post-analysis software for immune sequencing data. Background on the study: The disease courses covered relapsing-remitting, secondary progressive and progressive-relapsing multiple sclerosis.

Points from the study as a whole: Diversity measured as normalized Chao1 was significantly lower in multiple sclerosis patients than in controls. With TRBV5-6, TRBV5-1 and TRBV20-1 included, about five TRBV segments were more frequent in patients than in controls.

The germline gives CDR1 MNHEY, CDR2 SVGAGI. The CDR3 runs 15 residues. The sample holds one count of this clonotype. Its antigen is unidentified. A read error may produce the germline difference seen at one junction end. cDNA libraries of TCR beta carried unique molecular identifiers. MiXCR, run by TCRdb on the PCR reads, gives a single entry per CDR3 protein. The data show roughly 160,000 distinct CDR3 sequences, 30% to 45% seen once. This material consisted of blood, taken after autologous hematopoietic stem cell transplantation. The J gene is TRBJ2-7, the V gene TRBV6-5; D may be TRBD2 (6 bases). This clonotype was obtained from a girl aged 5 to 17 with multiple sclerosis. CDR3 coding DNA: TGTGCTAGCAGTTACTCGACGGTTGGAGGGGATGAGCAGTACTTC. Residues: CASSYSTVGGDEQYF.